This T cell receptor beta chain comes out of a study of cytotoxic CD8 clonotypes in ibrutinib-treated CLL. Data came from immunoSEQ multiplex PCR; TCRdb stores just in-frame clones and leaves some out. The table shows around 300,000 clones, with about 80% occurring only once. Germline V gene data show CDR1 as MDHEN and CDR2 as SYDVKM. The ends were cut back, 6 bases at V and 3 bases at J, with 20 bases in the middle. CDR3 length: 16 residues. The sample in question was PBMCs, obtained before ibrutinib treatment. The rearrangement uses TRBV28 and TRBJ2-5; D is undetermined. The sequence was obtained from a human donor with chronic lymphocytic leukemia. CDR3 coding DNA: TGTGCCAGCAGCCAAATTTCAACGACCGTGGAAGAGACCCAGTACTTC. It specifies CASSQISTTVEETQYF.